This TCR beta chain was profiled in a study of CD8 T cells in Susac syndrome. CDR3 length: 16 residues. Per the germline V gene, CDR1 is MNHEY and CDR2 is SMNVEV (reference sequence). After removal of 3 bases from V and 0 bases from J, the junction contained 5 bases not matched to a gene. RNA, at about 0.45 to 1 ug, was reverse transcribed with random hexamers. A multiplex approach, immunoSEQ multiplex PCR, amplified TCR beta CDR3 across 54 Vbeta and 13 Jbeta. TCRdb ran MiXCR on the immunoSEQ multiplex PCR reads and lists one entry per CDR3 protein. The data show about 66,000 distinct CDR3 sequences, 85% to 95% seen once. This clonotype came up once.

Material for sequencing was CD8+ T cells from PBMCs. The clonotype originates from a human donor with multiple sclerosis. The chain couples TRBV27 to TRBJ2-7; 10 bases are shared with TRBD1. The CDR3 DNA reads TGTGCCAGCAGTTTGGACAGGGGGGCAAGCTCCTACGAGCAGTACTTC. Translating it yields CASSLDRGASSYEQYF.